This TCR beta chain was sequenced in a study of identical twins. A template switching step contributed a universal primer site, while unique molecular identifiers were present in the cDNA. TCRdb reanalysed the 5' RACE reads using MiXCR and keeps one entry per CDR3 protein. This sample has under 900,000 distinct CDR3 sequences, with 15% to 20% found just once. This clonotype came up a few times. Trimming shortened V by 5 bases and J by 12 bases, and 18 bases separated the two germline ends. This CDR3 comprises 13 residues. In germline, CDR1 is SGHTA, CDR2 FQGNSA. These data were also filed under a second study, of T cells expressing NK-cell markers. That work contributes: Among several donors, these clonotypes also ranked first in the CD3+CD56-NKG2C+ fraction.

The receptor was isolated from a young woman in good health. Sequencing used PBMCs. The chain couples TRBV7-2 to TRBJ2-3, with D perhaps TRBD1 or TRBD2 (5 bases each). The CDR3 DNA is TGTGCCAGCAGCCCCGGGGCTAGCCCAATTCAGTATTTT. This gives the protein CASSPGASPIQYF.